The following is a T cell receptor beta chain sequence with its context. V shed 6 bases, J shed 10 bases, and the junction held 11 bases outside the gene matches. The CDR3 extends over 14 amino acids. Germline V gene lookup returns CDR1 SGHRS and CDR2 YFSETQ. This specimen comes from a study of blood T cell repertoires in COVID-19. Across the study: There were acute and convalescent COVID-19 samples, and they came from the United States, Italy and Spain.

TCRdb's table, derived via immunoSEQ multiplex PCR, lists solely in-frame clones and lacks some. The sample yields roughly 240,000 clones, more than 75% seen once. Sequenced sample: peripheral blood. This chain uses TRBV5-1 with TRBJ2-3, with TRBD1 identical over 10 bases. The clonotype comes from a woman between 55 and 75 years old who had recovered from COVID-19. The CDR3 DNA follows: TGCGCCAGCATGTGGGACAGGGGCAAATATCCGCAGTATTTT. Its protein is CASMWDRGKYPQYF.